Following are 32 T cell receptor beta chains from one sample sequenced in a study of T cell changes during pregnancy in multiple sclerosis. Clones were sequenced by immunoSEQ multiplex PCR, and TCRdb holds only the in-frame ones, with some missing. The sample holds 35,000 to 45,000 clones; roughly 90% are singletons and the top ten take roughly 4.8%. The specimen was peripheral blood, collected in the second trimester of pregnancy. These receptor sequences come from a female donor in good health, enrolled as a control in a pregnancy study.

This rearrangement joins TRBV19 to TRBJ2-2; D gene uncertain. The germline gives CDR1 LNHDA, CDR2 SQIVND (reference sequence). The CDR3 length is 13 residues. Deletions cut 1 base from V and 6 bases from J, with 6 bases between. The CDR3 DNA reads TGTGCCAGTAGTATAGGACGGGCCGGGGAGCTGTTTTTT. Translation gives CASSIGRAGELFF.

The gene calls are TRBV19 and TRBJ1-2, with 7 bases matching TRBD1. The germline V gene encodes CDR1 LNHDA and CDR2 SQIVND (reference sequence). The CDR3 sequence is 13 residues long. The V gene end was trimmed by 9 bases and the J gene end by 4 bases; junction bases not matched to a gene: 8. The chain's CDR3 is CASLSGTVYGYTF. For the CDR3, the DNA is TGTGCCAGCCTATCCGGGACAGTCTATGGCTACACCTTC.

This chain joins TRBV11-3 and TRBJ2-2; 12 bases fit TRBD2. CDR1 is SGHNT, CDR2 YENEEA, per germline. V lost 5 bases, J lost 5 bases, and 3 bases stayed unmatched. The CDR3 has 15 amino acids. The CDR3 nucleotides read TGTGCCAGCAGCGACACTAGCGGGAGGACCGGGGAGCTGTTTTTT. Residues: CASSDTSGRTGELFF.

Written as DNA, the CDR3 is TGCACCAGCAGCCAAGGGAGCGGGACAGGCTCCTACAATGAGCAGTTCTTC. Residues: CTSSQGSGTGSYNEQFF. The chain employs TRBV1 and TRBJ2-1; the tabulated D call, TRBD1, remains unverified against the DNA. TRBV1 is listed as a pseudogene. This CDR3 has 17 residues.

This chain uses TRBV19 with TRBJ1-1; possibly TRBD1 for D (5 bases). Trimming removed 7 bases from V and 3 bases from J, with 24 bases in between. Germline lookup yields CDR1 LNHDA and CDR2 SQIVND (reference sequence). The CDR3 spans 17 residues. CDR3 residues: CASTPGRGASLDTEAFF. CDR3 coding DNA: TGTGCCAGTACCCCAGGGAGGGGCGCGTCCCTTGACACTGAAGCTTTCTTT.

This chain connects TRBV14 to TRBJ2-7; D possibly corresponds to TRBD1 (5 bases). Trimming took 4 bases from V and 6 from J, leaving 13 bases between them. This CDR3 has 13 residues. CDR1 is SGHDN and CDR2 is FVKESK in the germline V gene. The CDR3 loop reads CASSRLQVSEQYF. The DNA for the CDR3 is TGTGCCAGCAGCCGATTACAGGTATCCGAGCAGTACTTC.

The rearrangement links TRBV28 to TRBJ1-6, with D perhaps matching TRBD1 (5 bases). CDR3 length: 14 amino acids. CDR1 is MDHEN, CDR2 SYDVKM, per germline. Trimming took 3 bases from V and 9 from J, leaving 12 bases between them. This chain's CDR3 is CASSFRGSGSPLHF. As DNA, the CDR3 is TGTGCCAGCAGTTTTAGGGGTTCTGGTTCACCCCTCCACTTT.

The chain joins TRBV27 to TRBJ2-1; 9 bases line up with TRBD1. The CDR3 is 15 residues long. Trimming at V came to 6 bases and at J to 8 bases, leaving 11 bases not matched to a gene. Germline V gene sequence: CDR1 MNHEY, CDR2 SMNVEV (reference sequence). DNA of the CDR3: TGTGCCAGCAGCTCCCCGGGACAGGGAGGGCATGAGCAGTTCTTC. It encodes CASSSPGQGGHEQFF.

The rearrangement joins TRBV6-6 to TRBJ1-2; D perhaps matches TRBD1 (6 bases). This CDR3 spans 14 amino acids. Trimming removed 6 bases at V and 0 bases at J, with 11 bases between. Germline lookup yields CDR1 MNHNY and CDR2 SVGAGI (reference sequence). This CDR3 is CASRGDIANYGYTF. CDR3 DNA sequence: TGTGCCAGCAGGGGGGACATAGCTAACTATGGCTACACCTTC.

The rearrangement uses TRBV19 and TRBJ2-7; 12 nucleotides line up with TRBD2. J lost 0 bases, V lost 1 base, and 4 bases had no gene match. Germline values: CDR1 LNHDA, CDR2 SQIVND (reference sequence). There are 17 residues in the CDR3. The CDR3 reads CASSIGASGGASYEQYF. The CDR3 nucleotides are TGTGCCAGTAGTATAGGGGCTAGCGGGGGGGCCTCCTACGAGCAGTACTTC.

The CDR3 nucleotides read TGTGCCTGGAATAGAGGGGGCGCTTATGGCTACACCTTC. It codes for CAWNRGGAYGYTF. The V call is TRBV30, the J call TRBJ1-2, with 7 bases aligning to TRBD1. The CDR3 extends over 13 amino acids. Germline CDR1 and CDR2: GTSNPN and SVGIG (reference sequence). V shed 4 bases, J shed 5 bases, and the junction held 7 bases outside the gene matches.

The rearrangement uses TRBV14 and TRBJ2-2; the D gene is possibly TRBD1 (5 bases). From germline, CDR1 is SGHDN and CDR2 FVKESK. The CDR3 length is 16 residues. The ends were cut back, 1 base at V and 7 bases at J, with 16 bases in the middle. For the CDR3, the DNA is TGTGCCAGCAGCCAAGCCAGGGCGTCTTACGGCGGGGAGCTGTTTTTT. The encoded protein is CASSQARASYGGELFF.

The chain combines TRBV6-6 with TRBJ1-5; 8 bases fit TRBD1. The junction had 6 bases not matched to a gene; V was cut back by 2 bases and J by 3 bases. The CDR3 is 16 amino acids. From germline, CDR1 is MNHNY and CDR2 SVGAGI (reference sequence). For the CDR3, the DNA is TGTGCCAGCAGTTACCCCGGACAGGGCTCCAATCAGCCCCAGCATTTT. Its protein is CASSYPGQGSNQPQHF.

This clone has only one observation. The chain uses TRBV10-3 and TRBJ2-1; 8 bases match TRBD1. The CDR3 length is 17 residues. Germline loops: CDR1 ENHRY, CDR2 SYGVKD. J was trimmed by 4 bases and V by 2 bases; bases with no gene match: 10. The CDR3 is CAISEGTGLQIYNEQFF. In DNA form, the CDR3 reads TGTGCCATCAGTGAGGGGACAGGACTCCAGATTTACAATGAGCAGTTCTTC.

CDR3 residues: CASSLGGTLNEQYF. CDR3 DNA sequence: TGTGCCAGCAGTTTGGGAGGTACCCTAAACGAGCAGTACTTC. The rearrangement uses TRBV27 and TRBJ2-7; D may be TRBD2 (6 bases). The length of the CDR3 is 14 residues. Trimming took off 3 bases at V and 5 bases at J, with 14 bases between the two ends. Germline lookup yields CDR1 MNHEY and CDR2 SMNVEV (reference sequence).

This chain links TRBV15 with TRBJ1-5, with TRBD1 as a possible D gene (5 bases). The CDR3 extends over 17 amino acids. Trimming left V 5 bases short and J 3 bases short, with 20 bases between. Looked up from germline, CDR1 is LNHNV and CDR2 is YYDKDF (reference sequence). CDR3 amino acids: CATSSNINRQFNQPQHF. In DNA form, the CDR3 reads TGTGCCACCAGCTCAAACATCAACAGACAGTTCAATCAGCCCCAGCATTTT. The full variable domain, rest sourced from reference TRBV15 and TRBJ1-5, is DAMVIQNPRYQVTQFGKPVTLSCSQTLNHNVMYWYQQKSSQAPKLLFHYYDKDFNNEADTPDNFQSRRPNTSFCFLDIRSPGLGDTAMYLCATSSNINRQFNQPQHFGDGTRLSIL.

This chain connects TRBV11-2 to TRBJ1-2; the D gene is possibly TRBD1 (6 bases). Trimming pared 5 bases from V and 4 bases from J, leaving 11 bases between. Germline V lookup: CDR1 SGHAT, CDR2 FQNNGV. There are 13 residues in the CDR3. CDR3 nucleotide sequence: TGTGCCAGCAGCACCGGGACACTCTATGGCTACACCTTC. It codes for CASSTGTLYGYTF.

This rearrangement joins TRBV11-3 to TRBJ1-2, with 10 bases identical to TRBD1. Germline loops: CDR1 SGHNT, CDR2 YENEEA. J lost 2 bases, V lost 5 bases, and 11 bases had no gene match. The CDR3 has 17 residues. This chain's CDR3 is CASSLGDRGTRNYGYTF. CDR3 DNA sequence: TGTGCCAGCAGCCTGGGGGACAGGGGTACGCGAAACTATGGCTACACCTTC.

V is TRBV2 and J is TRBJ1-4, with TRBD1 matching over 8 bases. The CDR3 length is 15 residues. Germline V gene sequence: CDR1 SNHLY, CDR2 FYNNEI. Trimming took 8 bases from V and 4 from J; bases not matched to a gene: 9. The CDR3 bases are TGTGCCAGCGATGGGGGACAGGCTTATAATGAAAAACTGTTTTTT. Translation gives CASDGGQAYNEKLFF.

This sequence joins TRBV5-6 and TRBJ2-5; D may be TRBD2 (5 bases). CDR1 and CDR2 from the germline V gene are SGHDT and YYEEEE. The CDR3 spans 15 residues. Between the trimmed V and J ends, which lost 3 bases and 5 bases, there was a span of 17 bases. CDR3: CASSSYRLRLETQYF. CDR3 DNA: TGTGCCAGCAGCTCCTACAGACTACGGCTGGAGACCCAGTACTTC.

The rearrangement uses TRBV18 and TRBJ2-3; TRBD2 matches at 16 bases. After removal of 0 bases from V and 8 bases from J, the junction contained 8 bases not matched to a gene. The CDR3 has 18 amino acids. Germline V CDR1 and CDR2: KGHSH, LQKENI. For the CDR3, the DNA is TGTGCCAGCTCACCACCCGGGACTAGCGGGGGGGACGGTCGTACGCAGTATTTT. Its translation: CASSPPGTSGGDGRTQYF.

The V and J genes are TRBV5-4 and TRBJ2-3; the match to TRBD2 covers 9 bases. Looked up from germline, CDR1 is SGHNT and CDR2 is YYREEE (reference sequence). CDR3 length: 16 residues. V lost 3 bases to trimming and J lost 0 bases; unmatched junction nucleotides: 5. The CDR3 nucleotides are TGTGCCAGCAGCTCTCGACTAGCGGTGAGCACAGATACGCAGTATTTT. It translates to CASSSRLAVSTDTQYF.

DNA of the CDR3: TGTGCCAGTAGTATAGATCGGGGCACTGAAGCTTTCTTT. As protein: CASSIDRGTEAFF. The chain carries TRBV19 and TRBJ1-1; no firm D call. Germline V CDR1 and CDR2: LNHDA, SQIVND (reference sequence). The CDR3 consists of 13 residues. Trimming left V 0 bases short and J 4 bases short, with 6 bases between.

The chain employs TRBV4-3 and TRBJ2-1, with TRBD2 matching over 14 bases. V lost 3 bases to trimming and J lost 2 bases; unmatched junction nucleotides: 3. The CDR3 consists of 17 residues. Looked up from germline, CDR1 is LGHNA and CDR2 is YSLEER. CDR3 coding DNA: TGCGCCAGCAGCCATGGACTAGCGGGGGGCCCCTACAATGAGCAGTTCTTC. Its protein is CASSHGLAGGPYNEQFF.

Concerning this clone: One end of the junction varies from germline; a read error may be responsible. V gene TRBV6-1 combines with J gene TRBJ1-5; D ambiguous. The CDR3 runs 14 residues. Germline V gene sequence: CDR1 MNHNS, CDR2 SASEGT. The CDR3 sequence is CASSEGNSNQPQHF. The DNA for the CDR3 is TGTGCCAGCAGTGAAGGCAATAGCAATCAGCCACAGCATTTT.

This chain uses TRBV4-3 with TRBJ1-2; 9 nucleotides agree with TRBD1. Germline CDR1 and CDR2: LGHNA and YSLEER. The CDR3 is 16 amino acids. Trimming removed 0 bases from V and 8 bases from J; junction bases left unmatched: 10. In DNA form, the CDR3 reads TGCGCCAGCAGCCAAGATTCTACAGGGGGCGCGGGGGGCTACACCTTC. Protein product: CASSQDSTGGAGGYTF.

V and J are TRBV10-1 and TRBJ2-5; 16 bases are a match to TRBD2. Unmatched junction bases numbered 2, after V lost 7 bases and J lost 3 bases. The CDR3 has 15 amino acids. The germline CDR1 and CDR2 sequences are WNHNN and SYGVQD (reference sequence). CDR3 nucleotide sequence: TGCGCCAGCAATGGGACTAGCGGGGGGGAAGAGACCCAGTACTTC. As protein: CASNGTSGGEETQYF.

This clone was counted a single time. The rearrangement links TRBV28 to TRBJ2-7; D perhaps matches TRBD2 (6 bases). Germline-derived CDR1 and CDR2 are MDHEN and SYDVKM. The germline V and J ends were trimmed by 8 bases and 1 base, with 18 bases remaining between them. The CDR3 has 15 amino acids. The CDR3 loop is CASETKRVASYEQYF. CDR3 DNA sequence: TGTGCCAGCGAGACTAAGCGGGTCGCGTCCTACGAGCAGTACTTC.

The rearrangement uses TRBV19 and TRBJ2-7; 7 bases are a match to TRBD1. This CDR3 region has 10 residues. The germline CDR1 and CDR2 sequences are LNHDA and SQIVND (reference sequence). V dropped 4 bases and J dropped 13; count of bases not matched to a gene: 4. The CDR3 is CASSTGGSYF. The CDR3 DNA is TGTGCCAGTAGTACAGGGGGATCCTACTTC. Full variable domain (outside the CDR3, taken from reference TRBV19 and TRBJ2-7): DGGITQSPKYLFRKEGQNVTLSCEQNLNHDAMYWYRQDPGQGLRLIYYSQIVNDFQKGDIAEGYSVSREKKESFPLTVTSAQKNPTAFYLCASSTGGSYFGPGTRLTVT.

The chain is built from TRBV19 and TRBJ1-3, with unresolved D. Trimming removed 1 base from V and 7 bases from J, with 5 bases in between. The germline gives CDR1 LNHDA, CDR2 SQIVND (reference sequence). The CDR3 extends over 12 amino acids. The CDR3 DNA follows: TGTGCCAGTAGTATAGGGCGGAACACCATATATTTT. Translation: CASSIGRNTIYF.

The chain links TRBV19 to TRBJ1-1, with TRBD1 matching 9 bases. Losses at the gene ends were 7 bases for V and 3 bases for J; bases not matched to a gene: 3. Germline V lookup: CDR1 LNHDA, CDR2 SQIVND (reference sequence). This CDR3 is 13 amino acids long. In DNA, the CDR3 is TGTGCCAGTACCCGGGACAGGGACACTGAAGCTTTCTTT. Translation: CASTRDRDTEAFF.

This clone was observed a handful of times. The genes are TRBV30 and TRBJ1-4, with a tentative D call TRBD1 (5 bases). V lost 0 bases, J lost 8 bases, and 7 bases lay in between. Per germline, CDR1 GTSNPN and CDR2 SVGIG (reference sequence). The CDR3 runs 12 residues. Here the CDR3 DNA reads TGTGCCTGGAGTGTCCCAGGGGAAAAACTGTTTTTT. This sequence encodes CAWSVPGEKLFF.